A single sample is the source of the 27 T cell receptor beta chains below, sequenced in a study of regulatory T cells in long-lasting Graves disease. As for time point: newly diagnosed GD, antithyroid drugs for less than 3 months. PBMC RNA served as the TCR library source. Library construction for TCR beta used iRepertoire HTBI primers and Arm-PCR of CDR3 regions. MiXCR, run by TCRdb on the multiplex PCR reads, gives a single entry per CDR3 protein. The sample has 320,000 or so distinct CDR3 sequences; approximately 20% are singletons. The sequencing used peripheral blood mononuclear cells (PBMCs), collected at new diagnosis, from a patient treated with antithyroid drugs. All receptors derive from a female donor with Graves disease.

There are many counts of this clonotype. The V and J genes are TRBV2 and TRBJ2-7; no firm D call. Trimming took 5 bases from V and 0 from J, leaving 14 bases between them. CDR1 is SNHLY, CDR2 FYNNEI, per germline. The CDR3 length is 15 residues. The CDR3 loop reads CASSSSRSSSYEQYF. DNA for the CDR3: TGTGCCAGCAGTTCTTCTCGGTCGAGCTCCTACGAGCAGTACTTC.

Comments on this clonotype: The junction does not match germline at one end; this may be a read error. The J gene is TRBJ2-1, the V gene TRBV12-3 or TRBV12-4, with 10 bases that match TRBD1. This CDR3 region has 15 residues. The CDR3 sequence is CDSSVGTGEINEQFF. Written as DNA, the CDR3 is TGTGACAGCAGTGTAGGGACAGGGGAGATAAATGAGCAGTTCTTC.

The rearrangement uses TRBV5-4 and TRBJ2-5, with D tentatively TRBD1 (6 bases). V lost 6 bases to trimming and J lost 2 bases, with 17 bases between them. Per the germline V gene, CDR1 is SGHNT and CDR2 is YYREEE (reference sequence). The CDR3 runs 15 residues. The CDR3 bases are TGTGCCAGCAACCAACGGACGGGGACACAAGAGACCCAGTACTTC. Protein: CASNQRTGTQETQYF.

This clonotype has ten or more counts. The V and J genes are TRBV27 and TRBJ2-2; D not certain. Germline V gene lookup returns CDR1 MNHEY and CDR2 SMNVEV (reference sequence). Trimming pared 3 bases from V and 6 bases from J, leaving 11 bases between. This CDR3 has 14 amino acids. CDR3 amino acids: CASSLPSVPGELFF. The CDR3 region has the DNA TGTGCCAGCAGTTTGCCCTCAGTTCCCGGGGAGCTGTTTTTT.

There are many counts of this clonotype. The chain couples TRBV6-1 to TRBJ2-1, with D maybe TRBD2 (6 bases). Between the trimmed V and J ends, which lost 4 bases and 0 bases, there was a span of 22 bases. Germline assignment: CDR1 MNHNS and CDR2 SASEGT. CDR3 length: 19 amino acids. CDR3 protein: CASSVLGGGRDSSYNEQFF. The CDR3 region has the DNA TGTGCCAGCAGTGTTTTGGGAGGTGGGCGCGACAGCTCCTACAATGAGCAGTTCTTC.

This clonotype was seen many times. J is TRBJ2-2 and V is TRBV7-3; D is perhaps TRBD1 or TRBD2 (5 bases each). Germline V gene sequence: CDR1 SGHTA, CDR2 FQGTGA. This CDR3 is 12 amino acids long. With 6 bases removed from V and 6 bases from J, the gap between germline ends came to 8 bases. CDR3 in DNA: TGTGCCAGCAGTTTGGGGGCCGGGGAGCTGTTTTTT. It specifies CASSLGAGELFF.

For this clonotype: A far bigger clonotype differs at one base, so this is likely a read error. The V and J genes are TRBV11-1 and TRBJ2-1, with D maybe TRBD1 (6 bases). The V end lost 6 bases, the J end lost 10 bases, and 16 bases lay between the germline ends. The CDR3 loop spans 13 amino acids. Looked up from germline, CDR1 is SGHAT and CDR2 is FQDESV (reference sequence). The CDR3 protein is CASSWGRGYEQFF. The DNA for the CDR3 is TGTGCCAGCAGTTGGGGCAGGGGTTACGAGCAGTTCTTC.

In its sample, this clonotype was seen a few times. V and J are TRBV27 and TRBJ2-1; D is perhaps TRBD2 (6 bases). Germline CDR1 reads MNHEY; CDR2 reads SMNVEV (reference sequence). The CDR3 runs to 15 residues. The ends were cut back, 6 bases at V and 2 bases at J, with 14 bases in the middle. Here the CDR3 DNA reads TGTGCCAGCAGCTGGGGACTCCAGACCTACAATGAGCAGTTCTTC. Translation: CASSWGLQTYNEQFF.

This clonotype was observed at least ten times. The rearrangement uses TRBV9 and TRBJ2-5; D is undetermined. V was clipped by 0 bases and J by 5 bases, with 8 bases between them. The germline V gene has CDR1 SGDLS and CDR2 YYNGEE. This CDR3 has 13 amino acids. The CDR3 nucleotides are TGTGCCAGCAGCGTAGGAGTTACCGAGACCCAGTACTTC. Translation: CASSVGVTETQYF.

A few counts support this clonotype. The CDR3 coding sequence is TGTGCCAGCAGCTTGTGGAAGGCTAGATTGTTTGTAGATACGCAGTATTTT. Residues: CASSLWKARLFVDTQYF. V is TRBV5-5 and J is TRBJ2-3; no clear D gene. The CDR3 is made up of 17 amino acids. The germline CDR1 and CDR2 sequences are SGHKS and YYEKEE (reference sequence). V was shortened by 1 base and J by 5 bases, with 20 bases between the two germline ends. The variable domain in full, completed from reference TRBV5-5 and TRBJ2-3, reads DAGVTQSPTHLIKTRGQQVTLRCSPISGHKSVSWYQQVLGQGPQFIFQYYEKEERGRGNFPDRFSARQFPNYSSELNVNALLLGDSALYLCASSLWKARLFVDTQYFGPGTRLTVL.

This clonotype was recorded many times. The genes are TRBV18 and TRBJ2-2; weak D call: TRBD1 (5 bases). The CDR3 totals 17 residues. With 1 base removed from V and 0 bases from J, the gap between germline ends came to 12 bases. Germline CDR1 is KGHSH and CDR2 is LQKENI. CDR3 bases: TGTGCCAGCTCACCACGGGTTCCAGGGACGAACACCGGGGAGCTGTTTTTT. It translates to CASSPRVPGTNTGELFF.

This clonotype was counted at least ten times. The chain recombines TRBV7-2 with TRBJ1-4, with a weak D call TRBD1 (5 bases). Germline V gene sequence: CDR1 SGHTA, CDR2 FQGNSA. The V and J ends lost 4 bases and 8 bases respectively, with 26 bases between them. This CDR3 is 18 amino acids long. DNA of the CDR3: TGTGCCAGCAGCTCCCCCCGTGGCAGGGTTGGGATTGGAGAAAAACTGTTTTTT. It encodes CASSSPRGRVGIGEKLFF. The variable domain in full, completed from reference TRBV7-2 and TRBJ1-4, reads GAGVSQSPSNKVTEKGKDVELRCDPISGHTALYWYRQSLGQGLEFLIYFQGNSAPDKSGLPSDRFSAERTGGSVSTLTIQRTQQEDSAVYLCASSSPRGRVGIGEKLFFGSGTQLSVL.

This chain joins TRBV9 and TRBJ2-1, with 8 bases fitting TRBD1. Germline-derived CDR1 and CDR2 are SGDLS and YYNGEE. This CDR3 spans 16 amino acids. The V segment lost 3 bases and the J segment 0 bases; nucleotides outside the gene matches: 5. The CDR3 DNA reads TGTGCCAGCAGCGGACAGGGGCACAGCTCCTACAATGAGCAGTTCTTC. It is translated as CASSGQGHSSYNEQFF.

This clonotype was seen a few times. The V call is TRBV5-1, the J call TRBJ2-3; tentatively, D is TRBD1 or TRBD2 (5 bases each). With 7 bases removed from V and 2 bases from J, the gap between germline ends came to 17 bases. Looked up from germline, CDR1 is SGHRS and CDR2 is YFSETQ. CDR3 length: 15 residues. The DNA of the CDR3 is TGCGCCAGCGGGACCACCGACAGACACACAGATACGCAGTATTTT. Translated, it gives CASGTTDRHTDTQYF.

A remark on this clonotype: A much larger clone lies one base from this, so it may be a read error. This chain joins TRBV6-2 or TRBV6-3 and TRBJ1-4; D perhaps matches TRBD1 (6 bases). Germline V gene data show CDR1 as MNHEY and CDR2 as SVGEGT. The CDR3 is 12 amino acids. In DNA, the CDR3 is TGTGCCAGCAGTCCCGCGGGGGCGGAACTGCTTTTT. This gives the protein CASSPAGAELLF.

This clonotype came up a few times. A junction boundary mismatches the germline segment, possibly from a read error. The CDR3 here is CASGYRSPGPSSKAKNTQYF. In nucleotides, the CDR3 is TGTGCTAGTGGTTACCGCTCTCCGGGACCATCTTCGAAGGCCAAAAACACTCAGTACTTC. The chain recombines TRBV12-5 with TRBJ2-4; D might be TRBD1 or TRBD2, each matching 5 bases. The CDR3 contains 20 residues. CDR1 LGHNT and CDR2 FRNRAP come from the germline V gene.

The V and J genes are TRBV4-1 and TRBJ2-7, with D tentatively TRBD2 (5 bases). This CDR3 has 17 residues. The V gene's germline CDR1 is MGHRA and CDR2 YSYEKL. V was cut by 0 bases and J by 0 bases, with 15 bases left in between. The DNA for the CDR3 is TGCGCCAGCAGCCAAGATTCAGGCGGGCGGAGCTCCTACGAGCAGTACTTC. It encodes CASSQDSGGRSSYEQYF.

CDR3 sequence (DNA): TGTGCCAGCAGCTTAATGGGGGCGCGAGAGACCCAGTACTTC. It encodes CASSLMGARETQYF. The rearrangement links TRBV7-2 to TRBJ2-1; D may be TRBD1 (6 bases). The DNA end is more similar to TRBJ2-5, so the J call may be wrong. CDR3 length: 14 residues. Germline assignment: CDR1 SGHTA and CDR2 FQGNSA.

Here the CDR3 DNA reads TGTGCCAGCAGGCCGGGACTAGCGGACAATGAGCAGTTCTTC. Its protein is CASRPGLADNEQFF. The rearrangement uses TRBV2 and TRBJ2-1, with 11 positions matching TRBD2. The germline V gene has CDR1 SNHLY and CDR2 FYNNEI. This CDR3 spans 14 amino acids. The V gene end was trimmed by 6 bases and the J gene end by 5 bases; junction bases not matched to a gene: 3.

The CDR3 spells CASSLGTRTNTEAFF. The CDR3 DNA reads TGTGCCAGCAGTTTAGGGACCCGGACGAACACTGAAGCTTTCTTT. The chain has TRBV12-3 or TRBV12-4 and TRBJ1-1; D is unresolved. This CDR3 is built from 15 residues. The ends were cut back, 1 base at V and 1 base at J, with 10 bases in the middle.

The V call is TRBV6-5, the J call TRBJ2-2, with unresolved D. The germline CDR1 and CDR2 sequences are MNHEY and SVGAGI. The CDR3 extends over 16 amino acids. V gave up 1 base and J gave up 4 bases, with 13 bases separating them. Written as DNA, the CDR3 is TGTGCCAGCAGTTACTTTATCGAAGTAGGCACCGGGGAGCTGTTTTTT. Amino acids: CASSYFIEVGTGELFF.

This clonotype came up many times. The V and J genes are TRBV27 and TRBJ2-7, with 7 bases fitting TRBD1. Germline V lookup: CDR1 MNHEY, CDR2 SMNVEV (reference sequence). The CDR3 is 16 residues long. Trimming cost V 5 bases and J 2 bases; bases outside gene matches: 12. CDR3 protein: CASSRNRDRPTYEQYF. Written as DNA, the CDR3 is TGTGCCAGCAGTCGTAACCGGGACAGACCTACCTACGAGCAGTACTTC.

This chain uses TRBV28 with TRBJ2-7; D not certain. V was clipped by 6 bases and J by 3 bases, with 6 bases between them. Germline V gene lookup returns CDR1 MDHEN and CDR2 SYDVKM. This CDR3 is built from 11 residues. Here the CDR3 DNA reads TGTGCCAGCAGCGTCGTCTACGAGCAGTACTTC. It codes for CASSVVYEQYF.

This sequence joins TRBV11-2 and TRBJ2-7; possible D gene TRBD2, 6 bases. The germline V gene has CDR1 SGHAT and CDR2 FQNNGV. The CDR3 length is 18 residues. The V and J ends lost 5 bases and 3 bases respectively, with 26 bases between them. CDR3 region: CASSPTLGLVGTFYEQYF. Here the CDR3 DNA reads TGTGCCAGCAGCCCCACCCTGGGACTCGTGGGGACTTTCTACGAGCAGTACTTC.

This clonotype was seen more than once but under ten times. The chain carries TRBV29-1 and TRBJ2-7; D unresolved. Germline CDR1 SQVTM, CDR2 ANQGSEA. The CDR3 contains 13 residues. V lost 5 bases to trimming and J lost 3 bases, with 14 bases between them. CDR3 amino acids: CSVLGPDRYEQYF. As DNA, the CDR3 is TGCAGCGTTTTGGGTCCTGACCGCTACGAGCAGTACTTC.

On this clonotype: A far larger clone lies a single base away; this is likely a read error. CDR3 coding DNA: TGTGCCAGCAGCTTCAGCGGGATCTCCTACGAGCGGTACTTC. Amino acid sequence: CASSFSGISYERYF. The chain uses TRBV7-9 and TRBJ2-7; 7 positions match TRBD2. CDR3 size: 14 residues. In germline, CDR1 is SEHNR, CDR2 FQNEAQ (reference sequence).

The CDR3 bases are TGCGCCAGCGGCTCCAACACAGATACGCAGTATTTT. Its protein is CASGSNTDTQYF. This rearrangement joins TRBV5-1 to TRBJ2-3, with D unclear. V lost 7 bases to trimming and J lost 2 bases, with 8 bases between them. This CDR3 region has 12 residues. The V gene's germline CDR1 is SGHRS and CDR2 YFSETQ.